The 29 T cell receptor beta chains reported below all come from one sample, sequenced in a study of identical twins. TCRdb re-called the 5' RACE reads through MiXCR, storing one row per CDR3 protein. There are about 890,000 distinct CDR3 sequences in the sample; 10% to 15% occur only once, and around 1.6% lies in the top ten. These data were also reused for a study on yellow fever vaccine responses in identical twins.

The sequenced material came from PBMCs. The receptors here all came from a woman between 18 and 29 years old in good health.

The chain recombines TRBV18 with TRBJ2-7, with 10 bases aligning to TRBD1. V was clipped by 2 bases and J by 6 bases; unmatched bases: 7. This CDR3 has 15 amino acids. CDR1 and CDR2 from the germline V gene are KGHSH and LQKENI. DNA for the CDR3: TGTGCCAGCTCACCAAGGACAGGGGGAATGGGCGAGCAGTACGTC. It codes for CASSPRTGGMGEQYV.

The chain combines TRBV5-1 with TRBJ2-1; 7 bases agree with TRBD2. The CDR3 is 15 residues long. Germline loops: CDR1 SGHRS, CDR2 YFSETQ. V trimming: 4 bases; J trimming: 4 bases; junction bases outside the gene matches: 8. DNA for the CDR3: TGCGCCAGCAGCCCCGGGGGGACGGAATACAATGAGCAGTTCTTC. Residues: CASSPGGTEYNEQFF.

This clonotype was seen a handful of times. The chain recombines TRBV7-9 with TRBJ2-2, with D possibly TRBD2 on 5 matching bases. The CDR3 extends over 16 amino acids. Trimming left V 5 bases short and J 3 bases short, with 16 bases between. Per the germline V gene, CDR1 is SEHNR and CDR2 is FQNEAQ (reference sequence). This chain's CDR3 is CASSQILWGDTGELFF. The CDR3 DNA reads as TGTGCCAGCAGCCAGATTTTGTGGGGAGACACCGGGGAGCTGTTTTTT.

This clonotype was seen more than once but under ten times. The chain links TRBV10-3 to TRBJ2-5, with D uncertain. This CDR3 region has 12 residues. CDR1 is ENHRY, CDR2 SYGVKD, per germline. The ends were cut back, 6 bases at V and 5 bases at J, with 10 bases in the middle. Here the CDR3 reads CAIRSALETQYF. Here the CDR3 DNA reads TGTGCCATCAGGTCCGCCTTGGAGACCCAGTACTTC.

This clonotype was observed at least ten times. The rearrangement uses TRBV7-8 and TRBJ2-3; TRBD2 matches 10 bases. The CDR3 is made up of 16 amino acids. Germline V gene lookup returns CDR1 SGHVS and CDR2 FQNEAQ. With 6 bases clipped from V and 7 bases from J, the junction kept 13 bases outside the gene matches. DNA of the CDR3: TGTGCCAGCAGTCGTCTAGCGGGGGCCTCGGGGAATACGCAGTATTTT. Translated, it gives CASSRLAGASGNTQYF.

There are a few counts of this clonotype. The V and J genes are TRBV12-3 or TRBV12-4 and TRBJ1-3; no clear D gene. The V end lost 5 bases, the J end lost 0 bases, and 11 bases lay between the germline ends. The CDR3 has 15 amino acids. The CDR3 DNA reads as TGTGCCAGCAGTCATATTTTAGCCTCTGGAAACACCATATATTTT. It specifies CASSHILASGNTIYF.

The chain combines TRBV4-1 with TRBJ1-1, with no clear D. V shed 0 bases and J shed 1 base, with 12 bases lying between them. Germline CDR1 is MGHRA and CDR2 is YSYEKL. This CDR3 comprises 16 residues. The CDR3 protein is CASSQEHKKGNTEAFF. The CDR3, as DNA: TGCGCCAGCAGCCAAGAACACAAAAAGGGGAACACTGAAGCTTTCTTT.

This clonotype has more than one count but fewer than ten. The CDR3 loop reads CASTPPRQGPSTGELFF. The DNA of the CDR3 is TGTGCCAGCACCCCCCCCCGACAGGGTCCTAGCACCGGGGAGCTGTTTTTT. This chain uses TRBV6-1 with TRBJ2-2; 7 nucleotides align to TRBD1. CDR3 length equals 17 residues. V lost 7 bases, J lost 4 bases, and 15 bases stayed unmatched. The V gene's germline CDR1 is MNHNS and CDR2 SASEGT.

The V gene is TRBV11-1, the J gene TRBJ2-1; the match to TRBD2 covers 14 bases. This CDR3 spans 18 amino acids. Germline values: CDR1 SGHAT, CDR2 FQDESV (reference sequence). The V segment lost 4 bases and the J segment 3 bases; nucleotides outside the gene matches: 8. The CDR3 nucleotides read TGTGCCAGCAGCTCGGGACTAGCGGGGGCCCTCCTCTACAATGAGCAGTTCTTC. Amino acids: CASSSGLAGALLYNEQFF. The full variable domain, its missing parts supplied by reference TRBV11-1 and TRBJ2-1, is EAEVAQSPRYKITEKSQAVAFWCDPISGHATLYWYRQILGQGPELLVQFQDESVVDDSQLPKDRFSAERLKGVDSTLKIQPAELGDSAMYLCASSSGLAGALLYNEQFFGPGTRLTVL.

This clonotype has just a few counts. V gene TRBV12-3 or TRBV12-4 combines with J gene TRBJ2-3; 7 bases fit TRBD1. The CDR3 loop spans 14 amino acids. The junction had 5 bases not matched to a gene; V was cut back by 6 bases and J by 2 bases. For the CDR3, the DNA is TGTGCCAGCAGCCGAGGGGGCAACACAGATACGCAGTATTTT. Its protein is CASSRGGNTDTQYF.

In its sample, this clonotype was seen a few times. The chain uses TRBV12-3 or TRBV12-4 and TRBJ1-5, with D unclear. Trimming stripped 6 bases from V and 3 bases from J, with 12 bases between. The CDR3 covers 14 residues. CDR3 loop: CASSPRGNNQPQHF. CDR3 sequence (DNA): TGTGCCAGCAGCCCCCGCGGGAACAATCAGCCCCAGCATTTT.

This clonotype was picked up many times. The rearrangement joins TRBV6-2 or TRBV6-3 to TRBJ2-3, with a tentative D call TRBD2 (6 bases). V was pared by 0 bases and J by 5 bases, with 21 bases between. CDR1 MNHEY and CDR2 SVGEGT come from the germline V gene. This CDR3 has 18 residues. CDR3 loop: CASSYSRLPGANQDTQYF. The CDR3 DNA follows: TGTGCCAGCAGTTACTCGAGGCTCCCGGGAGCGAATCAAGATACGCAGTATTTT.

This clonotype was observed a handful of times. The chain joins TRBV12-5 to TRBJ2-2, with TRBD2 as a possible D gene (6 bases). This CDR3 contains 18 residues. CDR1 and CDR2 from the germline V gene are LGHNT and FRNRAP. Trimming took off 0 bases at V and 0 bases at J, with 14 bases between the two ends. CDR3 nucleotides: TGTGCTAGTGGTTTGGTTAAGGGGCGGGGAGCGAACACCGGGGAGCTGTTTTTT. Amino acid sequence: CASGLVKGRGANTGELFF.

There are a few counts of this clonotype. V usage is TRBV4-1 and J usage is TRBJ1-4; D not certain. This CDR3 comprises 15 residues. CDR1 MGHRA and CDR2 YSYEKL come from the germline V gene. The V end was cut by 1 base, the J end by 8 bases, with 14 bases between. The CDR3 nucleotides are TGCGCCAGCAGCCAAGGCCAACGCCCCGGGGAAAAACTGTTTTTT. Encoded protein: CASSQGQRPGEKLFF.

This clonotype has a handful of counts. The genes are TRBV4-1 and TRBJ1-3; D not resolved. CDR3 size: 15 residues. Trimming removed 4 bases at V and 0 bases at J, with 10 bases between. From germline, CDR1 is MGHRA and CDR2 YSYEKL. The CDR3 nucleotides are TGCGCCAGCAGCCTCGGCGGGATCTCTGGAAACACCATATATTTT. This gives the protein CASSLGGISGNTIYF.

This clonotype was found a few times. This sequence joins TRBV5-8 and TRBJ2-4, with 7 bases lining up with TRBD1. Unmatched junction bases numbered 10, after V lost 2 bases and J lost 5 bases. This CDR3 contains 16 residues. Germline V gene sequence: CDR1 SGHTS, CDR2 YDEGEE. This CDR3 reads CASSFGGRTGENIQYF. The CDR3 DNA sequence: TGTGCCAGCAGCTTTGGGGGACGGACAGGAGAAAACATTCAGTACTTC.

The V call is TRBV5-1, the J call TRBJ2-7; TRBD2 matches at 9 bases. Germline V gene data show CDR1 as SGHRS and CDR2 as YFSETQ. The CDR3 extends over 14 amino acids. V lost 4 bases, J lost 6 bases, and 8 bases stayed unmatched. The CDR3 DNA sequence: TGCGCCAGCAGCCTTGGGACTAGCTTTAGCGAGCAGTACTTC. This encodes CASSLGTSFSEQYF.

The chain couples TRBV20-1 to TRBJ2-5, with TRBD1 as a possible D gene (5 bases). The CDR3 spans 14 residues. V was shortened by 0 bases and J by 5 bases, with 13 bases between the two germline ends. Germline V gene lookup returns CDR1 DFQATT and CDR2 SNEGSKA (reference sequence). The chain's CDR3 is CSARDSAGWETQYF. The CDR3 coding sequence is TGCAGTGCTAGAGATTCGGCAGGGTGGGAGACCCAGTACTTC.

This clonotype was seen more than once but under ten times. The V call is TRBV18, the J call TRBJ2-5; D not certain. Looked up from germline, CDR1 is KGHSH and CDR2 is LQKENI. V lost 0 bases to trimming and J lost 5 bases, with 10 bases between them. The CDR3 is 14 residues long. CDR3 in DNA: TGTGCCAGCTCACCACCGAAACAGTTGGAGACCCAGTACTTC. It yields the protein CASSPPKQLETQYF.

This clonotype came up a few times. This chain uses TRBV20-1 with TRBJ2-1; 11 bases fit TRBD2. V dropped 1 base and J dropped 7; count of bases not matched to a gene: 12. Per germline, CDR1 DFQATT and CDR2 SNEGSKA (reference sequence). The CDR3 is made up of 17 amino acids. This CDR3 is CSARGPIAGGRGNEQFF. The CDR3 DNA is TGCAGTGCTAGAGGGCCCATAGCGGGGGGGCGGGGGAATGAGCAGTTCTTC.

This clonotype was counted ten times or more. This rearrangement joins TRBV7-9 to TRBJ2-1; D is unclear. Between the trimmed V and J ends, which lost 2 bases and 0 bases, there was a span of 8 bases. The CDR3 is 15 residues long. Germline CDR1 and CDR2: SEHNR and FQNEAQ (reference sequence). This CDR3 reads CASSLSDSSYNEQFF. Written as DNA, the CDR3 is TGTGCCAGCAGCTTAAGCGATAGCTCCTACAATGAGCAGTTCTTC. The whole variable domain, remainder taken from reference TRBV7-9 and TRBJ2-1, is DTGVSQNPRHKITKRGQNVTFRCDPISEHNRLYWYRQTLGQGPEFLTYFQNEAQLEKSRLLSDRFSAERPKGSFSTLEIQRTEQGDSAMYLCASSLSDSSYNEQFFGPGTRLTVL.

This clonotype was picked up many times. V is TRBV2 and J is TRBJ2-2, with D unclear. V was shortened by 5 bases and J by 5 bases, with 9 bases between the two germline ends. This CDR3 is 13 amino acids long. The germline V gene encodes CDR1 SNHLY and CDR2 FYNNEI. The DNA for the CDR3 is TGTGCCAGCAGTCCCGTAGGGACCGGGGAGCTGTTTTTT. The encoded protein is CASSPVGTGELFF.

The sample holds a few counts of this clonotype. The chain joins TRBV29-1 to TRBJ1-1; D is unresolved. The CDR3 has 11 residues. Trimming took off 6 bases at V and 11 bases at J, with 16 bases between the two ends. Germline-derived CDR1 and CDR2 are SQVTM and ANQGSEA. This CDR3 reads CSVRPGSGAFF. The CDR3 DNA reads as TGCAGCGTCCGCCCGGGGTCCGGCGCTTTCTTT. The complete variable domain, with remaining parts taken from reference TRBV29-1 and TRBJ1-1, reads SAVISQKPSRDICQRGTSLTIQCQVDSQVTMMFWYRQQPGQSLTLIATANQGSEATYESGFVIDKFPISRPNLTFSTLTVSNMSPEDSSIYLCSVRPGSGAFFGQGTRLTVV.

This clonotype appeared many times. This chain joins TRBV12-3 or TRBV12-4 and TRBJ2-1; 14 nucleotides line up with TRBD2. V dropped 3 bases and J dropped 5; count of bases not matched to a gene: 15. There are 20 residues in the CDR3. This CDR3 is CASSFRARTSGRPKNNEQFF. The DNA for the CDR3 is TGTGCCAGCAGTTTCCGGGCAAGGACTAGCGGGAGGCCCAAGAACAATGAGCAGTTCTTC.

The genes are TRBV6-1 and TRBJ1-5; TRBD1 agrees at 9 bases. Germline values: CDR1 MNHNS, CDR2 SASEGT. J lost 11 bases, V lost 6 bases, and 11 bases had no gene match. The CDR3 is made up of 14 amino acids. The CDR3 spells CASRGWGDRVTQHF. Here the CDR3 DNA reads TGTGCCAGCAGGGGATGGGGGGACAGGGTTACCCAGCATTTT.

This clonotype was observed a few times. The chain joins TRBV28 to TRBJ1-2, with 8 bases identical to TRBD1. Germline assignment: CDR1 MDHEN and CDR2 SYDVKM. The CDR3 is made up of 16 amino acids. With V trimmed by 3 bases and J by 4 bases, 10 bases remained unmatched. The CDR3 sequence is CASSFPETGAVYGYTF. The CDR3 DNA is TGTGCCAGCAGTTTCCCCGAGACAGGGGCCGTCTATGGCTACACCTTC.

This clonotype was detected a few times. The J gene is TRBJ1-5, the V gene TRBV12-3 or TRBV12-4; TRBD1 might be the D (5 bases). Deletions cut 3 bases from V and 3 bases from J, with 9 bases between. The length of the CDR3 is 14 residues. CDR3 amino acids: CASSLGDVNQPQHF. The CDR3 region has the DNA TGTGCCAGCAGTTTGGGGGACGTCAATCAGCCCCAGCATTTT.

This clonotype showed up just a few times. The chain combines TRBV20-1 with TRBJ2-7; 10 positions agree with TRBD2. The germline CDR1 and CDR2 sequences are DFQATT and SNEGSKA (reference sequence). The V gene end was trimmed by 6 bases and the J gene end by 2 bases; junction bases not matched to a gene: 10. The CDR3 has 15 residues. CDR3 region: CSAQARLAGPYEQYV. The DNA of the CDR3 is TGCAGTGCCCAGGCCCGACTAGCGGGCCCCTACGAGCAGTACGTC.

CDR3 residues: CASSTSGASTEAFF. For the CDR3, the DNA is TGTGCCAGCAGCACCTCCGGTGCTTCCACTGAAGCTTTCTTT. The chain is built from TRBV9 and TRBJ1-1, with D unclear. Trimming stripped 4 bases from V and 4 bases from J, with 14 bases between. CDR1 is SGDLS and CDR2 is YYNGEE in the germline V gene. This CDR3 region has 14 residues.